The next 28 T cell receptor beta chains were all read from a single sample in a study of blood T cell repertoires in COVID-19. The table came from immunoSEQ multiplex PCR; TCRdb's copy has only in-frame clones and leaves some out. This sample has 250,000 to 300,000 clones, with around 90% found just once. The sequencing sample was made of peripheral blood. Source of these receptors: a woman in her thirties with acute or convalescent COVID-19.

The gene calls are TRBV7-2 and TRBJ2-3; 9 bases are a match to TRBD1. The trim removed 5 bases at V and 3 bases at J, leaving 6 bases unmatched. Germline lookup yields CDR1 SGHTA and CDR2 FQGNSA. This CDR3 has 15 residues. The CDR3 region is CASSPGQGFTDTQYF. The DNA of the CDR3 is TGTGCCAGCAGCCCCGGACAGGGGTTTACAGATACGCAGTATTTT.

This clone has only one observation. The V and J genes are TRBV12-3 or TRBV12-4 and TRBJ2-7; no definite D call. There are 12 residues in the CDR3. With 3 bases removed from V and 3 bases from J, the gap between germline ends came to 6 bases. The CDR3 nucleotides are TGTGCCAGCAGTTTTACCAGCTACGAGCAGTACTTC. It codes for CASSFTSYEQYF.

The chain employs TRBV15 and TRBJ2-5; 9 nucleotides agree with TRBD2. This CDR3 contains 14 residues. Losses at the gene ends were 1 base for V and 8 bases for J; bases not matched to a gene: 5. Germline CDR1 reads LNHNV; CDR2 reads YYDKDF (reference sequence). CDR3 sequence: CATSRGGRADTQYF. CDR3 DNA: TGTGCCACCAGCAGAGGCGGGAGGGCCGACACCCAGTACTTC.

The chain links TRBV11-3 to TRBJ1-1; D not resolved. Trimming pared 1 base from V and 5 bases from J, leaving 5 bases between. The CDR3 totals 12 residues. CDR1 and CDR2 (germline): SGHNT, YENEEA. Written as DNA, the CDR3 is TGTGCCAGCAGCTTAGGTCTGACTGAAGCTTTCTTT. It encodes CASSLGLTEAFF.

The chain carries TRBV9 and TRBJ1-5, with 7 positions matching TRBD1. From germline, CDR1 is SGDLS and CDR2 YYNGEE. The CDR3 has 16 amino acids. The V gene end was trimmed by 4 bases and the J gene end by 7 bases; junction bases not matched to a gene: 14. The CDR3 sequence: CASSPQTTGSYQPQHF. For the CDR3, the DNA is TGTGCCAGCAGCCCCCAGACGACAGGGAGCTACCAGCCCCAGCATTTT.

This chain uses TRBV15 with TRBJ1-3; D perhaps matches TRBD1 (6 bases). The CDR3 covers 15 residues. Germline CDR1 and CDR2: LNHNV and YYDKDF (reference sequence). V was shortened by 1 base and J by 0 bases, with 7 bases between the two germline ends. This chain's CDR3 is CATSRGTASGNTIYF. The CDR3, as DNA: TGTGCCACCAGCAGAGGGACAGCCTCTGGAAACACCATATATTTT.

The V call is TRBV5-1, the J call TRBJ2-2, with a possible D match to TRBD1 (5 bases). V was pared by 1 base and J by 7 bases, with 14 bases between. From germline, CDR1 is SGHRS and CDR2 YFSETQ. The CDR3 runs to 15 residues. Written as DNA, the CDR3 is TGCGCCAGCAGCTTGTTGACAGCTCCCGGCGGGGAGCTGTTTTTT. Residues: CASSLLTAPGGELFF. Full variable domain (outside the CDR3, taken from reference TRBV5-1 and TRBJ2-2): KAGVTQTPRYLIKTRGQQVTLSCSPISGHRSVSWYQQTPGQGLQFLFEYFSETQRNKGNFPGRFSGRQFSNSRSEMNVSTLELGDSALYLCASSLLTAPGGELFFGEGSRLTVL.

The rearrangement uses TRBV7-2 and TRBJ2-7, with 12 bases identical to TRBD2. Trimming cost V 1 base and J 7 bases; bases outside gene matches: 8. There are 16 residues in the CDR3. CDR1 and CDR2 (germline): SGHTA, FQGNSA. The CDR3 sequence: CASSLVASGRAGEQYF. DNA of the CDR3: TGTGCCAGCAGCTTAGTGGCTAGCGGGAGGGCGGGTGAGCAGTACTTC.

The chain uses TRBV6-6 and TRBJ1-3; D unclear. CDR3 size: 13 residues. V was trimmed by 2 bases and J by 5 bases, leaving 7 bases between them. Germline-derived CDR1 and CDR2 are MNHNY and SVGAGI (reference sequence). The CDR3 region is CASSYPERNTIYF. The CDR3 nucleotides are TGTGCCAGCAGTTACCCGGAGAGAAACACCATATATTTT.

This chain links TRBV6-5 with TRBJ2-2, with a weak D call TRBD1 (5 bases). The CDR3 sequence is 15 residues long. V was cut by 6 bases and J by 3 bases, with 14 bases left in between. Germline V gives CDR1 MNHEY, CDR2 SVGAGI. The CDR3 is CASRIDRRDTGELFF. The CDR3 DNA follows: TGTGCCAGCAGAATCGACAGACGGGACACCGGGGAGCTGTTTTTT.

This chain connects TRBV19 to TRBJ2-7; D gene uncertain. The CDR3 sequence is 16 residues long. V was pared by 1 base and J by 3 bases, with 16 bases between. The germline gives CDR1 LNHDA, CDR2 SQIVND (reference sequence). The CDR3 bases are TGTGCCAGTAGTATAGCGGTACCGTCAGGAATCTACGAGCAGTACTTC. It is translated as CASSIAVPSGIYEQYF.

V gene TRBV10-1 combines with J gene TRBJ1-2; TRBD1 matches 9 bases. J was trimmed by 3 bases and V by 2 bases; bases with no gene match: 7. CDR3 length equals 16 residues. CDR1 WNHNN and CDR2 SYGVQD come from the germline V gene (reference sequence). The DNA for the CDR3 is TGCGCCAGCAGTGAGAGTCGGACAGGGGAGGACTATGGCTACACCTTC. This sequence encodes CASSESRTGEDYGYTF.

The rearrangement links TRBV5-6 to TRBJ2-1; D is possibly TRBD1 (6 bases). With 4 bases removed from V and 7 bases from J, the gap between germline ends came to 18 bases. The germline V gene has CDR1 SGHDT and CDR2 YYEEEE. There are 15 residues in the CDR3. This CDR3 reads CASSQVGAAINEQFF. CDR3 DNA: TGTGCCAGCAGCCAGGTGGGGGCCGCCATAAATGAGCAGTTCTTC.

The chain is built from TRBV18 and TRBJ2-1, with D possibly being TRBD1 (5 bases). The ends were cut back, 8 bases at V and 7 bases at J, with 12 bases in the middle. This CDR3 comprises 12 residues. Looked up from germline, CDR1 is KGHSH and CDR2 is LQKENI. Here the CDR3 reads CASRYQGNEQFF. The CDR3, as DNA: TGTGCCAGCCGATACCAGGGAAATGAGCAGTTCTTC. The full variable domain, with the rest looked up from reference TRBV18 and TRBJ2-1, is NAGVMQNPRHLVRRRGQEARLRCSPMKGHSHVYWYRQLPEEGLKFMVYLQKENIIDESGMPKERFSAEFPKEGPSILRIQQVVRGDSAAYFCASRYQGNEQFFGPGTRLTVL.

The chain combines TRBV27 with TRBJ2-6; 7 nucleotides match TRBD1. This CDR3 region has 18 residues. CDR1 and CDR2 (germline): MNHEY, SMNVEV (reference sequence). The J segment lost 0 bases and the V segment lost 0 bases, leaving 5 bases of the junction unmatched. Here the CDR3 reads CASSLSTGSGSGANVLTF. CDR3 nucleotide sequence: TGTGCCAGCAGTTTATCGACAGGGTCGGGCTCTGGGGCCAACGTCCTGACTTTC.

The chain has TRBV9 and TRBJ2-1, with 8 bases fitting TRBD2. Unmatched junction bases numbered 10, after V lost 3 bases and J lost 8 bases. Germline V gives CDR1 SGDLS, CDR2 YYNGEE. The CDR3 runs 15 residues. CDR3 in amino acids: CASSGAVGLGYEQFF. The CDR3 region has the DNA TGTGCCAGCAGCGGTGCTGTGGGACTAGGTTATGAGCAGTTCTTC.

The gene calls are TRBV2 and TRBJ1-5, with a possible D match to TRBD1 (6 bases). There are 15 residues in the CDR3. V lost 5 bases, J lost 4 bases, and 15 bases lay in between. The germline CDR1 and CDR2 sequences are SNHLY and FYNNEI. In nucleotides, the CDR3 is TGTGCCAGCAGTTCCGGGACACAAGGGAATCAGCCCCAGCATTTT. This encodes CASSSGTQGNQPQHF.

CDR3 coding DNA: TGTGCCAGTAGTATGACAGGGGCCAGCAATGAGCAGTTCTTC. Residues: CASSMTGASNEQFF. The V gene is TRBV19, the J gene TRBJ2-1; the match to TRBD1 covers 8 bases. The CDR3 is 14 residues long. Losses at the gene ends were 3 bases for V and 6 bases for J; bases not matched to a gene: 4. The germline CDR1 and CDR2 sequences are LNHDA and SQIVND (reference sequence).

This clone was found once. This chain links TRBV6-5 with TRBJ2-1, with no clear D. The V gene lost 4 bases and the J gene lost 9 bases, with 10 bases spanning the gap. The CDR3 runs 12 residues. The germline V gene has CDR1 MNHEY and CDR2 SVGAGI. CDR3 region: CASSSRLPEQFF. CDR3 DNA sequence: TGTGCCAGCAGTTCCAGGCTACCTGAGCAGTTCTTC.

The rearrangement uses TRBV7-8 and TRBJ2-7; D possibly corresponds to TRBD1 (6 bases). This CDR3 comprises 13 residues. V lost 5 bases, J lost 2 bases, and 10 bases lay in between. Germline loops: CDR1 SGHVS, CDR2 FQNEAQ. CDR3 nucleotides: TGTGCCAGCAGCCTCAACAGGGCCTACGAGCAGTACTTC. As protein: CASSLNRAYEQYF. The full variable domain, completed using reference TRBV7-8 and TRBJ2-7, is GAGVSQSPRYKVAKRGQDVALRCDPISGHVSLFWYQQALGQGPEFLTYFQNEAQLDKSGLPSDRFFAERPEGSVSTLKIQRTQQEDSAVYLCASSLNRAYEQYFGPGTRLTVT.

V is TRBV4-1 and J is TRBJ2-7, with 10 bases lining up with TRBD2. V dropped 4 bases and J dropped 2; count of bases not matched to a gene: 5. The CDR3 extends over 15 amino acids. Germline V gene sequence: CDR1 MGHRA, CDR2 YSYEKL. The CDR3: CASSLLAGAPYEQYF. CDR3 sequence (DNA): TGCGCCAGCAGCCTTCTAGCGGGGGCCCCCTACGAGCAGTACTTC.

V gene TRBV5-4 combines with J gene TRBJ1-6, with a tentative D call TRBD1 (5 bases). The V and J ends lost 2 bases and 4 bases respectively, with 16 bases between them. This CDR3 region has 17 residues. Germline loops: CDR1 SGHNT, CDR2 YYREEE (reference sequence). CDR3 residues: CASSLEAQVSYNSPLHF. The CDR3 nucleotides read TGTGCCAGCAGCTTAGAGGCACAGGTCTCATATAATTCACCCCTCCACTTT.

The genes are TRBV11-2 and TRBJ2-7; D might be TRBD1 (6 bases). With 1 base removed from V and 5 bases from J, the gap between germline ends came to 15 bases. Germline assignment: CDR1 SGHAT and CDR2 FQNNGV. The CDR3 is made up of 15 amino acids. CDR3 nucleotides: TGTGCCAGCAGCTTAGCAGGGGCGCGGAGGAACGAGCAGTACTTC. It is translated as CASSLAGARRNEQYF.

The rearrangement uses TRBV4-3 and TRBJ2-7; the match to TRBD2 covers 9 bases. Germline V gene sequence: CDR1 LGHNA, CDR2 YSLEER. The trim removed 1 base at V and 4 bases at J, leaving 8 bases unmatched. The CDR3 is made up of 16 amino acids. The CDR3 bases are TGCGCCAGCAGCCAAGGGGATCCTAGCGGGACATACGAGCAGTACTTC. Translation gives CASSQGDPSGTYEQYF.

V and J are TRBV5-1 and TRBJ2-1; unclear D gene. This CDR3 is 16 amino acids long. Germline lookup yields CDR1 SGHRS and CDR2 YFSETQ. Trimming cost V 0 bases and J 4 bases, with 14 bases left between them. The CDR3: CASSLGSAAPYNEQFF. The DNA for the CDR3 is TGCGCCAGCAGCTTGGGATCGGCGGCCCCATACAATGAGCAGTTCTTC.

The chain couples TRBV7-9 to TRBJ1-2, with TRBD1 matching over 9 bases. The CDR3 spans 16 residues. Germline assignment: CDR1 SEHNR and CDR2 FQNEAQ (reference sequence). J gave up 3 bases and V 1 base, and 6 bases lay outside the gene matches. The CDR3 region is CASSLDGQGRDYGYTF. The CDR3, as DNA: TGTGCCAGCAGCTTAGATGGACAGGGGAGGGACTATGGCTACACCTTC. Using reference TRBV7-9 and TRBJ1-2 for the parts outside the CDR3, the full variable domain is DTGVSQNPRHKITKRGQNVTFRCDPISEHNRLYWYRQTLGQGPEFLTYFQNEAQLEKSRLLSDRFSAERPKGSFSTLEIQRTEQGDSAMYLCASSLDGQGRDYGYTFGSGTRLTVV.

In this sample, this clone turned up a few times. The chain links TRBV6-4 to TRBJ2-2; TRBD1 might be the D (6 bases). Germline V gene sequence: CDR1 MRHNA, CDR2 SNTAGT. The V end was cut by 3 bases, the J end by 3 bases, with 11 bases between. The CDR3 runs 15 residues. CDR3 protein: CASSEGDTDTGELFF. CDR3 bases: TGTGCCAGCAGTGAGGGGGACACCGACACCGGGGAGCTGTTTTTT.

The chain recombines TRBV9 with TRBJ1-3, with no clear D. The germline CDR1 and CDR2 sequences are SGDLS and YYNGEE. Trimming pared 0 bases from V and 0 bases from J, leaving 10 bases between. The CDR3 sequence is 16 residues long. The CDR3 loop is CASSVGGRASGNTIYF. CDR3 coding DNA: TGTGCCAGCAGCGTAGGCGGGAGAGCCTCTGGAAACACCATATATTTT.